This T cell receptor beta chain was identified during a study of identical twins. Many counts were recorded for this clonotype. Trimming removed 3 bases from V and 6 bases from J, with 17 bases in between. CDR1 LGHNA and CDR2 YSLEER come from the germline V gene. The CDR3 extends over 16 amino acids. TCRdb re-analysed the 5' RACE reads in MiXCR, keeping a single row per CDR3 protein. The sample comprises some 250,000 distinct CDR3 sequences, roughly 12% of which are singletons, and roughly 4.2% rests with the top ten. These data were likewise used in another study, on yellow fever vaccine responses in identical twins. That work contributes: Reportedly, twins showed a vaccine T cell response that looked partly convergent and partly personalized.

This TCR was sampled from a young woman in good health. V gene TRBV4-3 combines with J gene TRBJ2-2; unclear D gene. Sequenced: memory (CD45RO+) T cells sorted from blood. CDR3 sequence (DNA): TGCGCCAGCAGCCAGGCGGTCGGCACTGGGGCCGGGGAGCTGTTTTTT. It yields the protein CASSQAVGTGAGELFF.